These 20 T cell receptor beta chains originate from one sample sequenced in a study of vaccination effects on CD4 cells after COVID-19. Using immunoSEQ multiplex PCR, the repertoire was profiled, and TCRdb retains in-frame clones only, with some absent. The data hold approximately 17,000 clones, with 70% observed a single time. These receptors' antigens are unknown. Viral peptide pool expansion of antigen-specific CD4+ T cells preceded sequencing in the ViraFEST assay. The culture ran for 10 days before CD4+ T cells were isolated. Participants each got two BNT162b2 or mRNA-1273 vaccine doses. The sequencing used CD4+ T cells from PBMCs cultured with SARS-CoV-2 spike peptides, collected after COVID-19 vaccination. These receptors all stem from a human donor who received a COVID-19 vaccine.

In this sample, this clone turned up a few times. This chain joins TRBV5-4 and TRBJ2-1; D not certain. The V gene lost 2 bases and the J gene lost 0 bases, with 9 bases spanning the gap. Germline V gene lookup returns CDR1 SGHNT and CDR2 YYREEE (reference sequence). This CDR3 has 15 amino acids. This chain's CDR3 is CASSLALSSYNEQFF. The CDR3 DNA reads TGTGCCAGCAGCTTAGCGCTTAGCTCCTACAATGAGCAGTTCTTC.

The gene calls are TRBV9 and TRBJ2-5; D remains ambiguous. V gave up 0 bases and J gave up 1 base, with 7 bases separating them. CDR1 and CDR2 from the germline V gene are SGDLS and YYNGEE. The CDR3 sequence is 14 residues long. CDR3 sequence reads: CASSVVGSQETQYF. DNA of the CDR3: TGTGCCAGCAGCGTAGTCGGCTCCCAAGAGACCCAGTACTTC.

This clone appeared a few times. This sequence joins TRBV15 and TRBJ2-2, with TRBD2 identical over 14 bases. The CDR3 runs 18 residues. Germline-derived CDR1 and CDR2 are LNHNV and YYDKDF (reference sequence). J gave up 3 bases and V 5 bases, and 8 bases lay outside the gene matches. The CDR3 coding sequence is TGTGCCACCAGCGGTACGACTAGCGGGAGGGCCCACACCGGGGAGCTGTTTTTT. As protein: CATSGTTSGRAHTGELFF.

The chain carries TRBV11-1 and TRBJ2-1; 10 bases agree with TRBD2. The CDR3 length is 15 residues. The germline CDR1 and CDR2 sequences are SGHAT and FQDESV (reference sequence). With 0 bases clipped from V and 13 bases from J, the junction kept 9 bases outside the gene matches. The CDR3 reads CASSLAPGLAIGQFF. The CDR3 DNA is TGTGCCAGCAGCTTAGCACCGGGACTAGCGATCGGACAGTTCTTC.

This clone was counted once. CDR3 sequence: CASSRGPGTVGYGYTF. CDR3 in DNA: TGTGCCAGTAGTAGGGGACCCGGGACAGTGGGCTATGGCTACACCTTC. The chain carries TRBV19 and TRBJ1-2; TRBD1 agrees at 7 bases. Germline V gene lookup returns CDR1 LNHDA and CDR2 SQIVND (reference sequence). V dropped 4 bases and J dropped 4; count of bases not matched to a gene: 12. CDR3 length equals 16 residues. Full variable domain (missing parts from reference TRBV19 and TRBJ1-2): DGGITQSPKYLFRKEGQNVTLSCEQNLNHDAMYWYRQDPGQGLRLIYYSQIVNDFQKGDIAEGYSVSREKKESFPLTVTSAQKNPTAFYLCASSRGPGTVGYGYTFGSGTRLTVV.

This clone was seen a single time. The chain carries TRBV5-1 and TRBJ1-1; D unclear. The germline V and J ends were trimmed by 4 bases and 4 bases, with 14 bases remaining between them. CDR3 length: 14 amino acids. CDR1 and CDR2 from the germline V gene are SGHRS and YFSETQ. The CDR3 DNA reads as TGCGCCAGCAGCCTCCTACCTGAGGGCACTGAAGCTTTCTTT. Encoded protein: CASSLLPEGTEAFF.

The count of this clone is one. In DNA form, the CDR3 reads TGTGCCACCAGTGATTTACGTTCTAAGGCAGATACGCAGTATTTT. Translating it yields CATSDLRSKADTQYF. The gene calls are TRBV24-1 and TRBJ2-3, with D unclear. This CDR3 is 15 amino acids long. In germline, CDR1 is KGHDR, CDR2 SFDVKD. Trimming cost V 1 base and J 4 bases, with 11 bases left between them.

The gene calls are TRBV27 and TRBJ1-4; no definite D call. Germline CDR1 reads MNHEY; CDR2 reads SMNVEV (reference sequence). This CDR3 is built from 15 residues. V was cut by 5 bases and J by 4 bases, with 14 bases left in between. CDR3 loop: CASSRIGGYNEKLFF. The CDR3 nucleotides read TGTGCCAGCAGTCGGATTGGAGGTTATAATGAAAAACTGTTTTTT.

For the CDR3, the DNA is TGTGCCAGCAGAGCTAGCGGGAGGTTCAACTACGAGCAGTACTTC. Its translation: CASRASGRFNYEQYF. This chain connects TRBV2 to TRBJ2-7, with 11 bases that match TRBD2. V gave up 6 bases and J gave up 3 bases; unmatched junction bases: 7. This CDR3 contains 15 residues. Per the germline V gene, CDR1 is SNHLY and CDR2 is FYNNEI.

This chain links TRBV5-4 with TRBJ1-1, with 9 bases identical to TRBD1. CDR1 and CDR2 from the germline V gene are SGHNT and YYREEE (reference sequence). The length of the CDR3 is 16 residues. V lost 4 bases to trimming and J lost 5 bases; unmatched junction nucleotides: 12. CDR3 DNA: TGTGCCAGCAGCCCCCGTAACAGGGGGCGTGGGACTGAAGCTTTCTTT. It encodes CASSPRNRGRGTEAFF.

This clone was seen a handful of times. This chain links TRBV5-4 with TRBJ1-2; TRBD1 is a possible D gene (6 bases). Between the trimmed V and J ends, which lost 2 bases and 2 bases, there was a span of 13 bases. Germline CDR1 and CDR2: SGHNT and YYREEE (reference sequence). The CDR3 extends over 15 amino acids. The CDR3 region has the DNA TGTGCCAGCAGCTTCGACCGCAGGGGAAACTATGGCTACACCTTC. Its translation is CASSFDRRGNYGYTF.

This clone was recorded a few times. This chain links TRBV6-2 or TRBV6-3 with TRBJ2-7; the D gene is possibly TRBD1 (5 bases). The germline V gene encodes CDR1 MNHEY and CDR2 SVGEGT. Trimming left V 0 bases short and J 2 bases short, with 5 bases between. The CDR3 is 13 residues long. The CDR3 DNA is TGTGCCAGCAGTTACTCGGACACCTACGAGCAGTACTTC. Amino acids: CASSYSDTYEQYF.

The chain employs TRBV6-6 and TRBJ1-1; D is uncertain. Germline assignment: CDR1 MNHNY and CDR2 SVGAGI (reference sequence). CDR3 length: 13 residues. Deletions cut 7 bases from V and 4 bases from J, with 13 bases between. Here the CDR3 reads CASTGRAVTEAFF. DNA for the CDR3: TGTGCCAGCACGGGTAGGGCGGTCACTGAAGCTTTCTTT.

This chain uses TRBV6-5 with TRBJ2-7; D may correspond to TRBD1 or TRBD2 (5 bases each). V was cut by 6 bases and J by 2 bases, with 11 bases left in between. This CDR3 has 13 residues. Germline CDR1 MNHEY, CDR2 SVGAGI. The CDR3 region has the DNA TGTGCCAGCAGGGCCGGGACCCCCTACGAGCAGTACTTC. Translating gives CASRAGTPYEQYF.

In its sample, this clone was seen once. This chain uses TRBV5-4 with TRBJ2-5, with TRBD1 matching 7 bases. V shed 3 bases and J 1 base; nucleotides not matched to a gene: 6. Germline V gene data show CDR1 as SGHNT and CDR2 as YYREEE (reference sequence). CDR3 size: 15 residues. In DNA form, the CDR3 reads TGTGCCAGCAGCTCACAATGGGACAGCCAAGAGACCCAGTACTTC. Translation gives CASSSQWDSQETQYF.

The chain is built from TRBV28 and TRBJ2-4, with 9 bases identical to TRBD1. This CDR3 has 15 residues. Germline CDR1 reads MDHEN; CDR2 reads SYDVKM. Germline trimming cut 6 bases from V and 2 bases from J; bases unmatched to any gene: 5. CDR3: CASSRTGASKNIQYF. As DNA, the CDR3 is TGTGCCAGCAGCCGGACAGGGGCGTCCAAAAACATTCAGTACTTC.

The CDR3 protein is CASSYSYRRSGNTIYF. The CDR3 DNA is TGTGCCAGCAGTTACTCGTACAGGCGCTCTGGAAACACCATATATTTT. The chain recombines TRBV6-5 with TRBJ1-3, with a tentative D call TRBD1 (5 bases). Trimming removed 0 bases at V and 0 bases at J, with 9 bases between. CDR3 size: 16 residues. Germline lookup yields CDR1 MNHEY and CDR2 SVGAGI.

V is TRBV4-1 and J is TRBJ1-6; D may be TRBD1 (6 bases). CDR1 and CDR2 from the germline V gene are MGHRA and YSYEKL. This CDR3 region has 14 residues. Trimming left V 1 base short and J 11 bases short, with 12 bases between. CDR3 DNA: TGCGCCAGCAGCCAAGCCGCTACAGGGACACCCCTCCACTTT. Translating gives CASSQAATGTPLHF.

This sequence joins TRBV6-2 or TRBV6-3 and TRBJ2-7, with D perhaps TRBD1 or TRBD2 (6 bases each). Germline V gene lookup returns CDR1 MNHEY and CDR2 SVGEGT. V was pared by 0 bases and J by 3 bases, with 15 bases between. This CDR3 region has 16 residues. The DNA for the CDR3 is TGTGCCAGCAGTTACTCGGGGGGACAAACCTTCTACGAGCAGTACTTC. Translated, it gives CASSYSGGQTFYEQYF.

The rearrangement links TRBV27 to TRBJ2-5, with D hard to call. Trimming took off 5 bases at V and 0 bases at J, with 10 bases between the two ends. Germline V gene data show CDR1 as MNHEY and CDR2 as SMNVEV (reference sequence). The CDR3 has 14 amino acids. The CDR3 nucleotides read TGTGCCAGCAGTCCGACACCGTACCAAGAGACCCAGTACTTC. Translated: CASSPTPYQETQYF.